Reported below is one T cell receptor (beta chain). Its antigen is unidentified. This record comes from a study of cytomegalovirus exposure and HLA in healthy donors. Study findings and constraints: Diagnosis of cytomegalovirus status made by the classifier reportedly showed high specificity and sensitivity. The study listed 164 cytomegalovirus-associated TCR beta chains. As confirmed in vitro, a few CMV-associated chains were specific for CMV antigens. The tendency of first-cohort TCR clusters to co-occur in the 130 or so validation repertoires was identified by a subsequent analysis.

This table comes from immunoSEQ multiplex PCR, and its TCRdb copy is limited to in-frame clones, with some not included. The repertoire has 150,000 to 200,000 clones, 85% of them found once; the top ten carry about 15%. The sequencing sample was made of PBMCs. This receptor was obtained from a man aged 18 to 35 in good health and CMV-seropositive.

The CDR3 spells CASSQVGWTSGSSPGELFF. For the CDR3, the DNA is TGCGCCAGCAGCCAAGTGGGGTGGACTAGCGGATCTTCGCCCGGGGAGCTGTTTTTT. The chain has TRBV4-1 and TRBJ2-2; 10 bases are shared with TRBD2. This CDR3 has 19 amino acids. Germline trimming cut 1 base from V and 6 bases from J; bases unmatched to any gene: 14. Germline loops: CDR1 MGHRA, CDR2 YSYEKL.